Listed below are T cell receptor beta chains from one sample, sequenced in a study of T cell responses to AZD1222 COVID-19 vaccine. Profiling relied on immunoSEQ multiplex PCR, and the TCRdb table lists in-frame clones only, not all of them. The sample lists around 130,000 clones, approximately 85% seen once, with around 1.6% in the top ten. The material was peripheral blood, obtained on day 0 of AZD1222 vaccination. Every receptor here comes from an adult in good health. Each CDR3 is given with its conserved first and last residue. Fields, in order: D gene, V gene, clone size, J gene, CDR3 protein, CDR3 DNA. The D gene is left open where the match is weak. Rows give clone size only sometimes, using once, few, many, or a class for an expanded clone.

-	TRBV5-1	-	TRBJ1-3	CASSDGTSGNTIYF	TGCGCCAGCAGCGACGGGACCTCTGGAAACACCATATATTTT
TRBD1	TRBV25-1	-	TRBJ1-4	CASSGYRGTTNEKLFF	TGTGCCAGCAGTGGATACAGGGGGACAACTAATGAAAAACTGTTTTTT
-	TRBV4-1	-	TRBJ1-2	CASSQTLEGGRRGYTF	TGCGCCAGCAGCCAAACCTTAGAGGGGGGGCGCAGGGGCTACACCTTC
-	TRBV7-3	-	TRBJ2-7	CASSLQSTGSTYEQYF	TGTGCCAGCAGCTTACAATCTACAGGTTCCACCTACGAGCAGTACTTC
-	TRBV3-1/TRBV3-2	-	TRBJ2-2	CASSQVYSGELFF	TGTGCCAGCAGCCAAGTCTACTCCGGGGAGCTGTTTTTT
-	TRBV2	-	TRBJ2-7	CASARGYEQYF	TGTGCCAGCGCCAGGGGCTACGAGCAGTACTTC
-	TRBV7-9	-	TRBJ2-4	CASSPSRIAKNIQYF	TGTGCCAGCAGCCCCTCGCGGATAGCCAAAAACATTCAGTACTTC
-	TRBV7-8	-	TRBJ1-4	CASSPGGRANEKLFF	TGTGCCAGCAGCCCTGGGGGGAGGGCTAATGAAAAACTGTTTTTT
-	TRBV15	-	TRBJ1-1	CATSGLRSAGTEAFF	TGTGCCACCAGCGGATTACGGTCCGCTGGGACTGAAGCTTTCTTT
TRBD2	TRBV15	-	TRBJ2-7	CATSRVAAGPYEQYF	TGTGCCACCAGCAGAGTTGCAGCGGGGCCCTACGAGCAGTACTTC
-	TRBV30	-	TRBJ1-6	CAWSVGAVNSPLHF	TGTGCCTGGAGTGTGGGGGCCGTTAATTCACCCCTCCACTTT
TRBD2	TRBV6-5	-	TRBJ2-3	CATRGLAGESRQHF	TGTGCCACCCGGGGACTAGCGGGAGAAAGTCGCCAACATTTT
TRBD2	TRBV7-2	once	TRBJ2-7	CASSLVAGGLYEQYF	TGTGCCAGCAGCTTAGTAGCGGGGGGCCTGTACGAGCAGTACTTC
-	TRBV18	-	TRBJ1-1	CASSPALATEAFF	TGTGCCAGCTCACCAGCCCTAGCCACTGAAGCTTTCTTT
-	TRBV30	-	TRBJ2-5	CAWSVLTAASETQYF	TGTGCCTGGAGTGTACTCACCGCAGCTTCAGAGACCCAGTACTTC
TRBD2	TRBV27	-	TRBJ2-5	CASRPAGVYVETQYF	TGTGCCAGCCGACCTGCGGGAGTCTACGTTGAGACCCAGTACTTC
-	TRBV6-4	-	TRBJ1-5	CASSDLAGPNQPQHF	TGTGCCAGCAGTGACCTGGCAGGCCCAAATCAGCCCCAGCATTTT
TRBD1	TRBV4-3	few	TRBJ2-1	CASSQQTGGYYNEQFF	TGCGCCAGCAGCCAACAAACAGGGGGCTATTACAATGAGCAGTTCTTC
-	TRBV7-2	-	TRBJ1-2	CASSLEAAGAYGYTF	TGTGCCAGCAGCTTAGAGGCAGCAGGGGCCTATGGCTACACCTTC
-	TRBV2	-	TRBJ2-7	CASSEDTSYEQYF	TGTGCCAGCAGTGAGGACACCTCCTACGAGCAGTACTTC
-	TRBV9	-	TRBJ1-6	CASSVKPGGSSPLHF	TGTGCCAGCAGCGTCAAGCCCGGAGGGAGTTCACCCCTCCACTTT
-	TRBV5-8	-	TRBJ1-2	CARRWTALEGGYTF	TGTGCCAGACGATGGACAGCCCTAGAAGGTGGCTACACCTTC
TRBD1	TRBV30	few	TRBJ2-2	CAQTGGSGELFF	TGTGCCCAGACAGGGGGTTCCGGGGAGCTGTTTTTT
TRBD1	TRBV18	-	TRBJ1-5	CASSSTGRFKQPQHF	TGTGCCAGCTCATCGACAGGGCGGTTTAAGCAGCCCCAGCATTTT
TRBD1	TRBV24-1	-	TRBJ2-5	CATSDPTGKETQYF	TGTGCCACCAGTGACCCGACAGGGAAAGAGACCCAGTACTTC
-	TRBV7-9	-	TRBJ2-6	CASSLGVERSGANVLTF	TGTGCCAGCAGCTTAGGGGTAGAACGCTCTGGGGCCAACGTCCTGACTTTC
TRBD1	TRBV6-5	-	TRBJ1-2	CASRKQGYYGYTF	TGTGCCAGCAGGAAACAGGGGTATTATGGCTACACCTTC
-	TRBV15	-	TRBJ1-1	CATSRGGMGNTEAFF	TGTGCCACCAGCAGGGGGGGAATGGGGAACACTGAAGCTTTCTTT
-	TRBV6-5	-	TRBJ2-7	CASRGLEAYEQYF	TGTGCCAGCAGGGGACTGGAAGCCTACGAGCAGTACTTC
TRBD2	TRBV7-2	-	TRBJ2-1	CASSSVPGLGMREQFF	TGTGCCAGCAGCTCGGTTCCGGGACTAGGGATGCGTGAGCAGTTCTTC
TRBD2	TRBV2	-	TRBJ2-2	CASSPGLGNTGELFF	TGTGCCAGCAGTCCCGGACTAGGAAACACCGGGGAGCTGTTTTTT
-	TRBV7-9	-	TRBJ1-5	CASSLGVNNQPQHF	TGTGCCAGCAGCTTAGGAGTTAACAATCAGCCCCAGCATTTT
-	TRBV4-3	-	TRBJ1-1	CASRRSAENTEAFF	TGCGCCAGCAGAAGATCCGCGGAGAACACTGAAGCTTTCTTT
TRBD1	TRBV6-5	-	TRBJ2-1	CASSYLGQGENEQFF	TGTGCCAGCAGTTACTTGGGACAGGGTGAGAATGAGCAGTTCTTC
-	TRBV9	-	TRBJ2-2	CASSVTGATNTGELFF	TGTGCCAGCAGCGTAACCGGGGCGACAAACACCGGGGAGCTGTTTTTT
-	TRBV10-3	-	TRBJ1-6	CAISEGQTLSPLHF	TGTGCCATCAGTGAAGGACAGACGCTTTCACCCCTCCACTTT
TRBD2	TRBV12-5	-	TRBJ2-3	CASGFSGLAGGQGTDTQYF	TGTGCTAGTGGTTTTTCCGGACTAGCGGGAGGGCAGGGCACAGATACGCAGTATTTT
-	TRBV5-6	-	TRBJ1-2	CASSLGRGNYGYTF	TGTGCCAGCAGCTTGGGCCGCGGCAACTATGGCTACACCTTC
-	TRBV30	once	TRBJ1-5	CAWSVSSGGFGNQPQHF	TGTGCCTGGAGTGTATCTTCGGGGGGCTTTGGCAATCAGCCCCAGCATTTT
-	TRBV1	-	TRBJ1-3	CTSSPHRRGGNTIYF	TGCACCAGCAGCCCCCACCGGAGGGGGGGAAACACCATATATTTT
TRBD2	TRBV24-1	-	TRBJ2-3	CATSDHAAAGEVDTQYF	TGTGCCACCAGTGATCACGCCGCAGCGGGAGAGGTAGATACGCAGTATTTT
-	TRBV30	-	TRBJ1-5	CAWSVESNQPQHF	TGTGCCTGGAGTGTAGAATCGAATCAGCCCCAGCATTTT
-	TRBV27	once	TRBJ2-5	CASSLGGGLQETQYF	TGTGCCAGCAGTTTGGGGGGGGGCCTCCAAGAGACCCAGTACTTC
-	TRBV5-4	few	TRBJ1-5	CASSFPGRGPQHF	TGTGCCAGCAGCTTCCCAGGGAGAGGACCCCAGCATTTT
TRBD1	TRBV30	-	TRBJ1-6	CAWSVDRGYNSPLHF	TGTGCCTGGAGTGTAGACAGGGGCTATAATTCACCCCTCCACTTT
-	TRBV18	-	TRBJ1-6	CASSPTTPGRNSPLHF	TGTGCCAGCTCACCTACCACACCGGGGCGGAATTCACCCCTCCACTTT
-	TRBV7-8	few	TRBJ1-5	CASTSRGGYSNQPQHF	TGTGCCAGCACCTCTAGGGGGGGGTATAGCAATCAGCCCCAGCATTTT
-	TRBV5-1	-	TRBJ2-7	CASSLVATVNYEQYF	TGCGCCAGCAGCTTGGTGGCTACGGTGAACTACGAGCAGTACTTC
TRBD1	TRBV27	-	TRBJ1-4	CASSPAGTGSGKLFF	TGTGCCAGCAGCCCTGCCGGGACAGGGAGTGGAAAACTGTTTTTT
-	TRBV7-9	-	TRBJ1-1	CASSSGLRSTEAFF	TGTGCCAGCAGCTCGGGCCTTAGATCCACTGAAGCTTTCTTT
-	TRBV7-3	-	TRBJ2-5	CASSSSSVSGETQYF	TGTGCCAGCAGCTCATCCTCGGTCTCGGGGGAGACCCAGTACTTC
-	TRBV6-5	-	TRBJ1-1	CASRPPGQTYTEAFF	TGTGCCAGCAGGCCTCCGGGACAAACGTACACTGAAGCTTTCTTT
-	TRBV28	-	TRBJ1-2	CASNALGAGDGYTF	TGTGCCAGCAATGCACTGGGGGCCGGGGATGGCTACACCTTC
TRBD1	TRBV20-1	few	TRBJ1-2	CSASGGQGPYGYTF	TGCAGTGCTAGTGGAGGACAGGGACCTTATGGCTACACCTTC
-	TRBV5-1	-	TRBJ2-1	CASSLVLTGEGGAQFF	TGCGCCAGCAGCTTGGTGCTGACAGGAGAGGGAGGGGCGCAGTTCTTC
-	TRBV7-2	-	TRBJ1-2	CASSLELGGYGYTF	TGTGCCAGCAGCTTAGAGCTCGGAGGATATGGCTACACCTTC
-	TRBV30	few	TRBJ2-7	CAWSWRRSYEQYF	TGTGCCTGGAGTTGGCGGCGGTCCTACGAGCAGTACTTC
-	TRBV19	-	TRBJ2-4	CASSRIQGLLAKNIQYF	TGTGCCAGTAGTAGGATACAGGGCCTACTAGCCAAAAACATTCAGTACTTC
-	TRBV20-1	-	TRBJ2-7	CSALDSYEQCF	TGCAGTGCTCTAGACTCCTACGAGCAGTGCTTC
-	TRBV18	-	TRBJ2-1	CASSPFVGTSYNEQFF	TGTGCCAGCTCACCGTTTGTGGGGACCTCCTACAATGAGCAGTTCTTC